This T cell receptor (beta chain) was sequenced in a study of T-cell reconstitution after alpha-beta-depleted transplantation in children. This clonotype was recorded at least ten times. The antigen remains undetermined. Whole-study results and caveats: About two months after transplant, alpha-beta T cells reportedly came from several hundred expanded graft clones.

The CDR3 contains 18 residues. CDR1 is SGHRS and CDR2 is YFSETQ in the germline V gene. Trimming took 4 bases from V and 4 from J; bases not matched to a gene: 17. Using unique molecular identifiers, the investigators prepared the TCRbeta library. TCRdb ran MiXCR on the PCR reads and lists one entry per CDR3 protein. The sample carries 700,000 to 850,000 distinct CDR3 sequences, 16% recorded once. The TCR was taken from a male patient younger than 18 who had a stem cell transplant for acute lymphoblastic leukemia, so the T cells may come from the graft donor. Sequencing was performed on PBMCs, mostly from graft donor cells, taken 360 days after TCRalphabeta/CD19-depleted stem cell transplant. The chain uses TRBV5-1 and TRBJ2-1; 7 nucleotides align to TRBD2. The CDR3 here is CASSPSRERILQYNEQFF. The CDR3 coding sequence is TGCGCCAGCAGCCCCTCGCGGGAGCGCATCTTGCAGTACAATGAGCAGTTCTTC.